The 28 T cell receptor beta chains in this list originate from one sample, sequenced in a study of CD8 T cells in Susac syndrome. With random hexamers, roughly 0.45 to 1 ug RNA was reverse transcribed. TCRdb analysed the immunoSEQ multiplex PCR reads with MiXCR anew, one entry per CDR3 protein. The repertoire has some 110,000 distinct CDR3 sequences, 93% of them found once; the top ten carry around 0.085%. Sample: CD4+ T cells from PBMCs. These receptors all come from a human donor with multiple sclerosis.

The CDR3 loop reads CASTGDRGLNSPLHF. The CDR3 DNA reads as TGTGCCAGCACGGGGGACAGGGGTCTGAATTCACCCCTCCACTTT. The J gene is TRBJ1-6, the V gene TRBV25-1, with 10 nucleotides matching TRBD1. With V trimmed by 7 bases and J by 7 bases, 7 bases remained unmatched. Germline values: CDR1 MGHDK, CDR2 SYGVNS. This CDR3 contains 15 residues.

The rearrangement links TRBV5-4 to TRBJ1-5; D is unresolved. There are 13 residues in the CDR3. Germline CDR1 reads SGHNT; CDR2 reads YYREEE (reference sequence). V lost 0 bases and J lost 11, with 12 bases in between. The CDR3 region is CASSLGPTQAQHF. In nucleotides, the CDR3 is TGTGCCAGCAGCTTGGGGCCGACGCAGGCCCAGCATTTT.

The CDR3 DNA reads as TGTGCCAGCAGCAAGGCCGGGGCCCCGGAAGGCTACACCTTC. Encoded protein: CASSKAGAPEGYTF. V and J are TRBV7-9 and TRBJ1-2, with a weak D call TRBD1 (5 bases). The germline V and J ends were trimmed by 5 bases and 8 bases, with 18 bases remaining between them. CDR3 size: 14 residues. The germline CDR1 and CDR2 sequences are SEHNR and FQNEAQ (reference sequence).

The chain links TRBV12-3 or TRBV12-4 to TRBJ2-3; D not certain. CDR3 length equals 13 residues. Trimming shortened V by 1 base and J by 8 bases, and 10 bases separated the two germline ends. The CDR3 sequence is CASSLGGVGTQYF. DNA of the CDR3: TGTGCCAGCAGTTTAGGTGGGGTGGGTACGCAGTATTTT.

The chain links TRBV14 to TRBJ1-1; 7 bases align to TRBD1. With 5 bases clipped from V and 8 bases from J, the junction kept 14 bases outside the gene matches. The CDR3 runs 15 residues. Per the germline V gene, CDR1 is SGHDN and CDR2 is FVKESK. CDR3 protein: CASSAYSTGASEAFF. For the CDR3, the DNA is TGTGCCAGCAGCGCCTATTCCACAGGGGCGTCCGAAGCTTTCTTT.

The chain recombines TRBV30 with TRBJ2-7; D might be TRBD1 (6 bases). This CDR3 comprises 14 residues. The V end was cut by 2 bases, the J end by 7 bases, with 18 bases between. CDR1 GTSNPN and CDR2 SVGIG come from the germline V gene (reference sequence). The CDR3 DNA is TGTGCCTGGAGTCCCTTGACAGGAGGCATGGAGCAGTACTTC. Protein: CAWSPLTGGMEQYF.

The V gene is TRBV12-3 or TRBV12-4, the J gene TRBJ1-4; 10 nucleotides align to TRBD1. J gave up 0 bases and V 4 bases, and 8 bases lay outside the gene matches. The CDR3 has 18 residues. The CDR3 protein is CASSSRDRGTSTNEKLFF. CDR3 in DNA: TGTGCCAGCAGTTCCAGGGACAGGGGAACCTCAACTAATGAAAAACTGTTTTTT.

The V gene is TRBV20-1, the J gene TRBJ1-2; D is unresolved. The CDR3 loop spans 12 amino acids. Trimming removed 0 bases from V and 7 bases from J, with 9 bases in between. Germline loops: CDR1 DFQATT, CDR2 SNEGSKA (reference sequence). CDR3 nucleotide sequence: TGCAGTGCTAGAGATTCGGGTTTTGGCTACACCTTC. Translation: CSARDSGFGYTF.

This chain connects TRBV29-1 to TRBJ1-1; D remains unclear. The V end was cut by 3 bases, the J end by 0 bases, with 8 bases between. The germline V gene has CDR1 SQVTM and CDR2 ANQGSEA. CDR3 length: 13 amino acids. CDR3 sequence reads: CSVEDGMNTEAFF. The CDR3 DNA sequence: TGCAGCGTTGAGGACGGCATGAACACTGAAGCTTTCTTT.

This clonotype came up a few times. The V call is TRBV27, the J call TRBJ1-1; D ambiguous. The CDR3 sequence is 14 residues long. The V end was cut by 3 bases, the J end by 0 bases, with 8 bases between. Per the germline V gene, CDR1 is MNHEY and CDR2 is SMNVEV (reference sequence). The CDR3 loop is CASSLERMNTEAFF. For the CDR3, the DNA is TGTGCCAGCAGTTTGGAACGTATGAACACTGAAGCTTTCTTT.

The chain combines TRBV4-1 with TRBJ1-2; the match to TRBD1 covers 7 bases. The ends lost 2 bases at V and 1 base at J; junction bases unmatched: 13. From germline, CDR1 is MGHRA and CDR2 YSYEKL. The length of the CDR3 is 18 residues. CDR3 sequence reads: CASSQTSGTADLNYGYTF. DNA of the CDR3: TGCGCCAGCAGCCAAACCTCCGGGACAGCCGATCTTAACTATGGCTACACCTTC.

The chain employs TRBV13 and TRBJ2-7; D not resolved. V was cut by 5 bases and J by 6 bases, with 8 bases left in between. The germline V gene encodes CDR1 PRHDT and CDR2 FYEKMQ (reference sequence). The CDR3 totals 11 residues. The CDR3 nucleotides are TGTGCCAGCAGCCGTAGGGTCGAGCAGTACTTC. Translating it yields CASSRRVEQYF.

The rearrangement joins TRBV4-3 to TRBJ1-3; 9 nucleotides align to TRBD1. The CDR3 is 14 amino acids. The germline gives CDR1 LGHNA, CDR2 YSLEER. Germline trimming cut 4 bases from V and 7 bases from J; bases unmatched to any gene: 5. CDR3: CASSLFGQGNTIYF. The CDR3 nucleotides are TGCGCCAGCAGCCTTTTCGGACAGGGGAACACCATATATTTT.

V and J are TRBV5-6 and TRBJ2-3, with 8 bases matching TRBD2. V dropped 4 bases and J dropped 6; count of bases not matched to a gene: 4. This CDR3 comprises 13 residues. Germline V gives CDR1 SGHDT, CDR2 YYEEEE. CDR3 in amino acids: CASSRLAGDTQYF. As DNA, the CDR3 is TGTGCCAGCAGCCGCTTAGCGGGGGATACGCAGTATTTT. The entire variable domain, with the rest obtained from reference TRBV5-6 and TRBJ2-3, is as follows: DAGVTQSPTHLIKTRGQQVTLRCSPKSGHDTVSWYQQALGQGPQFIFQYYEEEERQRGNFPDRFSGHQFPNYSSELNVNALLLGDSALYLCASSRLAGDTQYFGPGTRLTVL.

The V call is TRBV6-5, the J call TRBJ1-2, with D perhaps TRBD1 (6 bases). The V end lost 0 bases, the J end lost 4 bases, and 12 bases lay between the germline ends. CDR1 is MNHEY and CDR2 is SVGAGI in the germline V gene. CDR3 length: 15 residues. The CDR3 region has the DNA TGTGCCAGCAGTTACTCGACAGGCGGGGGCTATGGCTACACCTTC. Its translation: CASSYSTGGGYGYTF.

The genes are TRBV4-1 and TRBJ1-3; D unclear. CDR1 MGHRA and CDR2 YSYEKL come from the germline V gene. Trimming pared 1 base from V and 4 bases from J, leaving 17 bases between. The CDR3 has 17 residues. The CDR3 region is CASSQVDLISYGNTIYF. Written as DNA, the CDR3 is TGCGCCAGCAGCCAAGTTGATTTAATTTCCTACGGAAACACCATATATTTT.

The chain is built from TRBV14 and TRBJ1-6; D not certain. Germline V gives CDR1 SGHDN, CDR2 FVKESK. Between the trimmed V and J ends, which lost 0 bases and 13 bases, there was a span of 10 bases. This CDR3 has 13 amino acids. CDR3 residues: CASSQENRRPLHF. Written as DNA, the CDR3 is TGTGCCAGCAGCCAAGAAAACCGACGGCCCCTCCACTTT.

The genes are TRBV20-1 and TRBJ1-3; maybe TRBD1 (5 bases). Trimming left V 6 bases short and J 0 bases short, with 9 bases between. There are 13 residues in the CDR3. In germline, CDR1 is DFQATT, CDR2 SNEGSKA (reference sequence). The CDR3 sequence is CSAGRGSGNTIYF. The CDR3 nucleotides read TGCAGTGCGGGACGGGGCTCTGGAAACACCATATATTTT.

The rearrangement uses TRBV11-2 and TRBJ2-4, with D possibly called TRBD1 or TRBD2 (6 bases each). The CDR3 is 15 amino acids. Trimming took 11 bases from V and 4 from J, leaving 21 bases between them. The germline V gene encodes CDR1 SGHAT and CDR2 FQNNGV. CDR3: CASRGGGTNKNIQYF. The CDR3 DNA reads TGTGCCTCTCGAGGAGGGGGTACTAATAAAAACATTCAGTACTTC.

This rearrangement joins TRBV24-1 to TRBJ2-3, with no clear D. V lost 4 bases to trimming and J lost 6 bases, with 13 bases between them. CDR3 length: 14 residues. Germline V gene sequence: CDR1 KGHDR, CDR2 SFDVKD. CDR3: CATSDPDRRDTQYF. The CDR3 bases are TGTGCCACCAGTGACCCTGATCGGCGGGATACGCAGTATTTT.

This clonotype has more than one count but fewer than ten. The chain recombines TRBV5-1 with TRBJ2-7; maybe TRBD1 (5 bases). Germline V CDR1 and CDR2: SGHRS, YFSETQ. V dropped 4 bases and J dropped 5 bases, with 13 bases sitting between them. This CDR3 has 13 amino acids. This chain's CDR3 is CASSPEGEHEQYF. In DNA form, the CDR3 reads TGCGCCAGCAGCCCAGAAGGGGAACACGAGCAGTACTTC.

The chain recombines TRBV30 with TRBJ2-1; D is ambiguous. V shed 0 bases and J shed 9 bases, with 6 bases lying between them. From germline, CDR1 is GTSNPN and CDR2 SVGIG (reference sequence). CDR3 size: 11 residues. CDR3 sequence reads: CAWSVRLEQFF. The CDR3 nucleotides read TGTGCCTGGAGTGTAAGACTTGAGCAGTTCTTC.

J is TRBJ1-2 and V is TRBV6-5; D perhaps matches TRBD1 (6 bases). V was cut by 5 bases and J by 8 bases, with 12 bases left in between. Germline V gene lookup returns CDR1 MNHEY and CDR2 SVGAGI. CDR3 length: 12 amino acids. CDR3 region: CASSPQGRGYTF. The CDR3 DNA follows: TGTGCCAGCAGTCCTCAGGGGCGCGGCTACACCTTC.

The CDR3 nucleotides read TGTGCCAGCAGTGAGCGGGGGGGCCGTAAAGAGACCCAGTACTTC. This codes for CASSERGGRKETQYF. The chain couples TRBV27 to TRBJ2-5, with 10 bases that match TRBD2. Germline V gene sequence: CDR1 MNHEY, CDR2 SMNVEV (reference sequence). There are 15 residues in the CDR3. J lost 3 bases, V lost 5 bases, and 6 bases had no gene match.

J is TRBJ1-1 and V is TRBV18, with D possibly TRBD1 on 6 matching bases. Trimming stripped 0 bases from V and 5 bases from J, with 13 bases between. Germline V CDR1 and CDR2: KGHSH, LQKENI. This CDR3 comprises 15 residues. The CDR3 nucleotides read TGTGCCAGCTCACCACCGATGGGGGGCCGGACTGAAGCTTTCTTT. This gives the protein CASSPPMGGRTEAFF.

The rearrangement joins TRBV12-3 or TRBV12-4 to TRBJ2-7; TRBD2 matches 10 bases. The CDR3 runs 14 residues. V shed 7 bases and J 2 bases; nucleotides not matched to a gene: 5. The CDR3 DNA is TGTGCCAGCAAGCTAGCGGGGGCCCCCTACGAGCAGTACTTC. Encoded protein: CASKLAGAPYEQYF.

J is TRBJ1-1 and V is TRBV5-1; D is ambiguous. The CDR3 covers 14 residues. In germline, CDR1 is SGHRS, CDR2 YFSETQ. V lost 3 bases to trimming and J lost 0 bases, with 9 bases between them. The CDR3 DNA reads TGCGCCAGCAGCTCGGGAATTATGAACACTGAAGCTTTCTTT. Amino acid sequence: CASSSGIMNTEAFF. Variable domain in full (rest from reference TRBV5-1 and TRBJ1-1): KAGVTQTPRYLIKTRGQQVTLSCSPISGHRSVSWYQQTPGQGLQFLFEYFSETQRNKGNFPGRFSGRQFSNSRSEMNVSTLELGDSALYLCASSSGIMNTEAFFGQGTRLTVV.

This chain connects TRBV7-2 to TRBJ2-1; D is ambiguous. V dropped 5 bases and J dropped 7 bases, with 15 bases sitting between them. The CDR3 consists of 14 residues. Per germline, CDR1 SGHTA and CDR2 FQGNSA. Here the CDR3 DNA reads TGTGCCAGCAGCCTAGAAGTTGGGGTGAATGAGCAGTTCTTC. Protein: CASSLEVGVNEQFF. Variable domain in full (rest from reference TRBV7-2 and TRBJ2-1): GAGVSQSPSNKVTEKGKDVELRCDPISGHTALYWYRQSLGQGLEFLIYFQGNSAPDKSGLPSDRFSAERTGGSVSTLTIQRTQQEDSAVYLCASSLEVGVNEQFFGPGTRLTVL.